The source of this TCR beta chain is a study of cytomegalovirus exposure and HLA in healthy donors. Vbeta (60) and Jbeta (13) primers were used in the PCR. The method was immunoSEQ multiplex PCR; TCRdb's version includes in-frame clones alone and lacks a portion of them. Among around 300,000 clones listed, roughly 90% were seen once. Germline CDR1 and CDR2: SNHLY and FYNNEI. This CDR3 spans 15 amino acids. V shed 2 bases and J shed 0 bases, with 10 bases lying between them. This sequence joins TRBV2 and TRBJ1-1; D unresolved. Material for sequencing was PBMCs. The receptor was isolated from a woman between 18 and 30 years old in good health and CMV-seronegative. The CDR3 region has the DNA TGTGCCAGCAGTGAATTCCCGGTGATGAACACTGAAGCTTTCTTT. It yields the protein CASSEFPVMNTEAFF.